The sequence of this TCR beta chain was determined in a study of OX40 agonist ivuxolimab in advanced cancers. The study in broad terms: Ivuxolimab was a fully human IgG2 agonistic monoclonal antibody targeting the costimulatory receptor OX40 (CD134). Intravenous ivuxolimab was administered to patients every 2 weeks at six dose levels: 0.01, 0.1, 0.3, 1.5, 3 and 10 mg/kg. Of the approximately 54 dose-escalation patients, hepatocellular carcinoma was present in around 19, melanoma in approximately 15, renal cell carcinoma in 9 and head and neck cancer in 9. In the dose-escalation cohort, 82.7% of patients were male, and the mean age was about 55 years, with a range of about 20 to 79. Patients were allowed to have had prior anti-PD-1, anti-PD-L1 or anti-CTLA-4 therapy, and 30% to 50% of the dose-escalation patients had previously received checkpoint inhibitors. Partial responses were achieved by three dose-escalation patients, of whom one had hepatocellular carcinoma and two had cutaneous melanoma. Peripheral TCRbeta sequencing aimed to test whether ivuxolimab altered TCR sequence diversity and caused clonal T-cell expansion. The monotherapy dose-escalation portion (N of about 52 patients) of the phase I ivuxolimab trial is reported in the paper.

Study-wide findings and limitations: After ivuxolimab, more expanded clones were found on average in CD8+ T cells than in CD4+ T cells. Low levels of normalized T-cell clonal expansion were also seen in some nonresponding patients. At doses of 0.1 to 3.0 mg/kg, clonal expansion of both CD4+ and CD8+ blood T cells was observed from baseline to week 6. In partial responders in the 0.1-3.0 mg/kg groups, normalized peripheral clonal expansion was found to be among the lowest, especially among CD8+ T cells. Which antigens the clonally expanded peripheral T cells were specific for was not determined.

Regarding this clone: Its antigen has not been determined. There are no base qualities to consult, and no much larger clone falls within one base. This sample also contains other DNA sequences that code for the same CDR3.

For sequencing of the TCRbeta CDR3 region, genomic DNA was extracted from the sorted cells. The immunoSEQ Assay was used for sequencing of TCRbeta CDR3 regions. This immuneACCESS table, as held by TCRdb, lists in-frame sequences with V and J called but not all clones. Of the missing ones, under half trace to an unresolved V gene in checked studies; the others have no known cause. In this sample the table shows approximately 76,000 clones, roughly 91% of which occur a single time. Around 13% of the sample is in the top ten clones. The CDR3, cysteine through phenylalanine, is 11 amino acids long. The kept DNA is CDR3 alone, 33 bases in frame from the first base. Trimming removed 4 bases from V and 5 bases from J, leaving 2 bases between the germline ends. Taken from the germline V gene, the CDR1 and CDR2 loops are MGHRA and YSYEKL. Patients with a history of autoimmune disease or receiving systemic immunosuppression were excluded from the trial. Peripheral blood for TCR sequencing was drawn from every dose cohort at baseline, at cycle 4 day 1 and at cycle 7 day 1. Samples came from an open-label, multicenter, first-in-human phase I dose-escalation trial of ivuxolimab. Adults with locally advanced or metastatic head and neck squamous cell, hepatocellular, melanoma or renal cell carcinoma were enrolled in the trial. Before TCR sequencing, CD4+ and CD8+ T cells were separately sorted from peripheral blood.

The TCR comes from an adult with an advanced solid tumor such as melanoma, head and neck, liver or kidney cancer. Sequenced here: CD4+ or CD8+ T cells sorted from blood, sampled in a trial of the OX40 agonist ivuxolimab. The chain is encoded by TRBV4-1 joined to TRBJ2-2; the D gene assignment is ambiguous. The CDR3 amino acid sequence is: CASSRTGELFF. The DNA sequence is TGCGCCAGCAGCCGTACCGGGGAGCTGTTTTTT.